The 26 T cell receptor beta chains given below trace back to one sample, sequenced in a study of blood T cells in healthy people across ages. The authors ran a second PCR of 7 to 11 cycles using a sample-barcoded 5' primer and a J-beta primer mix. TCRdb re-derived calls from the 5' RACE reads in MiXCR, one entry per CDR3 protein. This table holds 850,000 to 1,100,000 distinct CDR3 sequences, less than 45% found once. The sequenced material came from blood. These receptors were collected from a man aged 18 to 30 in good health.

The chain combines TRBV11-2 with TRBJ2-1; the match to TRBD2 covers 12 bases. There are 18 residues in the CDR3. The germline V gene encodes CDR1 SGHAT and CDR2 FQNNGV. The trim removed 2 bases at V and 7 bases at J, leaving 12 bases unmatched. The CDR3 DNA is TGTGCCAGCAGCTTATGGAAGTATACTAGCGGGGGGCGAAATGAGCAGTTCTTC. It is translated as CASSLWKYTSGGRNEQFF.

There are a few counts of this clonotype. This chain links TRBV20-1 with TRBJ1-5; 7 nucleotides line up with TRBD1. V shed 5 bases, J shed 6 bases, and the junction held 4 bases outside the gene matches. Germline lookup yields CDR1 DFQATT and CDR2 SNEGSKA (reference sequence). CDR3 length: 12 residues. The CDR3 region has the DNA TGCAGTGCTGAAGACAGGGCTCAGCCCCAGCATTTT. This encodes CSAEDRAQPQHF.

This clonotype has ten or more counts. The CDR3, as DNA: TGTGCCAGCAGTCCCGGGACCTTCTTAGCGGCTGAAGGCTACACCTTC. Translated: CASSPGTFLAAEGYTF. J is TRBJ1-2 and V is TRBV12-3 or TRBV12-4; D possibly corresponds to TRBD1 (5 bases). The CDR3 is 16 amino acids. Trimming took off 5 bases at V and 8 bases at J, with 24 bases between the two ends.

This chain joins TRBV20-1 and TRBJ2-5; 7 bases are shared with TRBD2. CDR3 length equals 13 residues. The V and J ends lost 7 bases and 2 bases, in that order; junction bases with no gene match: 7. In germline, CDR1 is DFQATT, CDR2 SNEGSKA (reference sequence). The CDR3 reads CSGGGARQETQYF. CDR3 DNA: TGCAGTGGGGGAGGGGCCAGACAAGAGACCCAGTACTTC.

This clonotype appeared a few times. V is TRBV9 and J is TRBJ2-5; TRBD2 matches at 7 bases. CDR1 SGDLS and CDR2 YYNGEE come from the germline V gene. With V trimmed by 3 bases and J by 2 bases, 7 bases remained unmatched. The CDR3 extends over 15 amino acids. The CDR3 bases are TGTGCCAGCAGCGAAGCGGGGTCGCGACAAGAGACCCAGTACTTC. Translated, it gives CASSEAGSRQETQYF.

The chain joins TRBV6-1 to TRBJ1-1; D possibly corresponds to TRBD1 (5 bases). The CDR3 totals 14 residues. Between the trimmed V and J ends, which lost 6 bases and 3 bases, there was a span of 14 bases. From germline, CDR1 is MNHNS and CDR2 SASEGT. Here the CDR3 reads CASRARGRDTEAFF. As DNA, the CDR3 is TGTGCCAGCAGAGCTCGAGGCAGGGACACTGAAGCTTTCTTT.

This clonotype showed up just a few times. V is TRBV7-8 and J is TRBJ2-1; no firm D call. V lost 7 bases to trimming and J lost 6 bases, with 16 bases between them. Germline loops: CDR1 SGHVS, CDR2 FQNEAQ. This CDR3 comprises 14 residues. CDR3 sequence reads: CASTPLRFRNEQFF. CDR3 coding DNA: TGTGCCAGCACCCCGCTGCGTTTCCGCAATGAGCAGTTCTTC.

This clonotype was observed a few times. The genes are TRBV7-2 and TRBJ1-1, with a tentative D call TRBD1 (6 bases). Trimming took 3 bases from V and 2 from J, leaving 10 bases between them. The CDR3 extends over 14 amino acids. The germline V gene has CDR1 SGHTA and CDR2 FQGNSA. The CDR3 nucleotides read TGTGCCAGCAGCTTCGTACAGGGTAACACTGAAGCTTTCTTT. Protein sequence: CASSFVQGNTEAFF.

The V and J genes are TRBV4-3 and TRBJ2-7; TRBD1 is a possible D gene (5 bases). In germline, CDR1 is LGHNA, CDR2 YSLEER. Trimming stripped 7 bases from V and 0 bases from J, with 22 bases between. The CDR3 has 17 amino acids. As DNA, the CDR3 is TGCGCCAGCAACCACTCGAGGCAGGGCCCTAGCTCCTACGAGCAGTACTTC. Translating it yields CASNHSRQGPSSYEQYF.

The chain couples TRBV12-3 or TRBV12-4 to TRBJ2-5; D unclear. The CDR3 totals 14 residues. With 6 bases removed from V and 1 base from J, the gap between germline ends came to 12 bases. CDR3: CASSYRAIQETQYF. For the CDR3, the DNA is TGTGCCAGCAGCTATCGGGCTATCCAAGAGACCCAGTACTTC.

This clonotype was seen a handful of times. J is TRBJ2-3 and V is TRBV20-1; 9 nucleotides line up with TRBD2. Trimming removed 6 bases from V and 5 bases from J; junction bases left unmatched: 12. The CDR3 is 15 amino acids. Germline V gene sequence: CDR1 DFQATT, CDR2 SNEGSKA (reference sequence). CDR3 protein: CSAPDHSLAGDTQYF. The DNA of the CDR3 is TGCAGTGCCCCGGACCACTCACTAGCGGGAGATACGCAGTATTTT.

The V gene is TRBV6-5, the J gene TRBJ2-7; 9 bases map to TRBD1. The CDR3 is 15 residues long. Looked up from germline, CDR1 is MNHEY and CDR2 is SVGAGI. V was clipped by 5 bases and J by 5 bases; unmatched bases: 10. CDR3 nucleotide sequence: TGTGCCAGCAGTACCCGGGACAGGGAGAACAACGAGCAGTACTTC. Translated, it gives CASSTRDRENNEQYF.

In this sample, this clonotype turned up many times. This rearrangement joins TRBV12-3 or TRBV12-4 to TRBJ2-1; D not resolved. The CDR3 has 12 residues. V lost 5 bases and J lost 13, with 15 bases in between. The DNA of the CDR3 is TGTGCCAGCAGTCCCCCGACTCGTTCTCAGTTCTTC. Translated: CASSPPTRSQFF.

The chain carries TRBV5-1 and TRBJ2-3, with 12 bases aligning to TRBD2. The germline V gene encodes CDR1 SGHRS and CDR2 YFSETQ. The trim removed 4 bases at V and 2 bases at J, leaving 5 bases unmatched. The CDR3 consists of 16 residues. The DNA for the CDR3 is TGCGCCAGCAGCCCGACTAGCGGGGGAAACACAGATACGCAGTATTTT. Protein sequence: CASSPTSGGNTDTQYF.

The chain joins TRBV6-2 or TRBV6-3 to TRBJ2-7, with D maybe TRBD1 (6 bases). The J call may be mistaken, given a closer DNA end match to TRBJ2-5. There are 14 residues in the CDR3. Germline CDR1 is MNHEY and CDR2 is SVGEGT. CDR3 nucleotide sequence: TGTGCCAGCAGCCAATCTGACAGGCGGCAGACCCAGTACTTC. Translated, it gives CASSQSDRRQTQYF.

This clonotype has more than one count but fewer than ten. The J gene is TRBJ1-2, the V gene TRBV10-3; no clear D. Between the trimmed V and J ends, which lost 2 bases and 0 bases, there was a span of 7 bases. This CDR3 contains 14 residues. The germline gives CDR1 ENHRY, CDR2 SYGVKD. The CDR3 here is CAISEAEPNYGYTF. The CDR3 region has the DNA TGTGCCATCAGTGAGGCAGAACCTAACTATGGCTACACCTTC.

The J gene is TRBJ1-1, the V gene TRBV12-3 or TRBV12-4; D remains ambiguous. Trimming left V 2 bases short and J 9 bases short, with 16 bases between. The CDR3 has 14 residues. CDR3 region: CASSLKGFIEKAFF. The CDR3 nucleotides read TGTGCCAGCAGTTTAAAGGGATTTATTGAGAAAGCTTTCTTT.

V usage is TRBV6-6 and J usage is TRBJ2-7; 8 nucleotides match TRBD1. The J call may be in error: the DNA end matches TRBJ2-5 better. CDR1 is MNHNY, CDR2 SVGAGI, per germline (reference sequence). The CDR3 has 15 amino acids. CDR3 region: CASSYPDRATETQYF. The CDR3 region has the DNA TGTGCCAGCAGTTACCCGGACAGGGCGACAGAGACCCAGTACTTC.

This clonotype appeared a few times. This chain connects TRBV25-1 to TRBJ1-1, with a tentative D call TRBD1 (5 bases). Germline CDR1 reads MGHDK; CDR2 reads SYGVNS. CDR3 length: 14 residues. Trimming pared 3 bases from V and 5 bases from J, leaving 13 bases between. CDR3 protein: CASSDTKTETEAFF. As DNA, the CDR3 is TGTGCCAGCAGTGACACGAAGACAGAAACTGAAGCTTTCTTT. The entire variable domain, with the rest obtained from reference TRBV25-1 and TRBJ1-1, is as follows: EADIYQTPRYLVIGTGKKITLECSQTMGHDKMYWYQQDPGMELHLIHYSYGVNSTEKGDLSSESTVSRIRTEHFPLTLESARPSHTSQYLCASSDTKTETEAFFGQGTRLTVV.

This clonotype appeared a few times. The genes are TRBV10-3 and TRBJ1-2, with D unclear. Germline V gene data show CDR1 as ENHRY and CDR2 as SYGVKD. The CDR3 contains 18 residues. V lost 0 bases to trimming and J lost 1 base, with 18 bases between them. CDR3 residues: CAISESLEVRNNNYGYTF. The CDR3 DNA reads TGTGCCATCAGTGAGTCGCTGGAGGTACGGAATAATAACTATGGCTACACCTTC.

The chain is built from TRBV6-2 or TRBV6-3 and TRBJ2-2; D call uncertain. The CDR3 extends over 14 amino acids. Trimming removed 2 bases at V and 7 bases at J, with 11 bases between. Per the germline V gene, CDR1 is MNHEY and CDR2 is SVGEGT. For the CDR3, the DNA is TGTGCCAGCAGTTACAGGGCGGTGATCGGGGAGCTGTTTTTT. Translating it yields CASSYRAVIGELFF.

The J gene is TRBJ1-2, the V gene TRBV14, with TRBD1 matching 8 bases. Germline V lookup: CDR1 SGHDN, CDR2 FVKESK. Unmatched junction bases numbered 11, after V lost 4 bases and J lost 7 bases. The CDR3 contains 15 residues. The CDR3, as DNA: TGTGCCAGCAGCCCCGGACAGGGTGGTTATCCTGGCTACACCTTC. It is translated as CASSPGQGGYPGYTF.

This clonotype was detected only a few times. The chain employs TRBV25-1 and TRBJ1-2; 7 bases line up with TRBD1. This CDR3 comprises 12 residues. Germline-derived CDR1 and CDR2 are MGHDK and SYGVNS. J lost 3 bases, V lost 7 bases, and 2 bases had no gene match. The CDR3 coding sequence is TGTGCCAGCAATACAGGGGACTATGGCTACACCTTC. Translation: CASNTGDYGYTF.

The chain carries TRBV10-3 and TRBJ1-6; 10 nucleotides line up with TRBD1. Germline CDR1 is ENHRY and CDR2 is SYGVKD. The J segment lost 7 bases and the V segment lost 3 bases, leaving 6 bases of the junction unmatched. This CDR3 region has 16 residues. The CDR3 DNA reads TGTGCCATCAGTGATTCGGACAGGGGGAAAAATTCACCCCTCCACTTT. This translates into CAISDSDRGKNSPLHF.

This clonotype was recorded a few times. CDR3 region: CAISESDASHNEQYF. CDR3 nucleotide sequence: TGTGCCATCAGTGAGTCTGACGCTTCCCACAATGAGCAGTACTTC. V usage is TRBV10-3 and J usage is TRBJ2-1, with D unclear. The J call may be faulty, since TRBJ2-7 better matches the DNA end. CDR1 and CDR2 (germline): ENHRY, SYGVKD. This CDR3 is built from 15 residues.

The CDR3 loop reads CASGFDTGETQYF. CDR3 sequence (DNA): TGTGCTAGTGGTTTCGATACAGGGGAGACCCAGTACTTC. The chain links TRBV12-5 to TRBJ2-5; D perhaps matches TRBD1 (6 bases). Germline CDR1 and CDR2: LGHNT and FRNRAP. This CDR3 has 13 amino acids. V shed 3 bases and J shed 5 bases, with 10 bases lying between them.